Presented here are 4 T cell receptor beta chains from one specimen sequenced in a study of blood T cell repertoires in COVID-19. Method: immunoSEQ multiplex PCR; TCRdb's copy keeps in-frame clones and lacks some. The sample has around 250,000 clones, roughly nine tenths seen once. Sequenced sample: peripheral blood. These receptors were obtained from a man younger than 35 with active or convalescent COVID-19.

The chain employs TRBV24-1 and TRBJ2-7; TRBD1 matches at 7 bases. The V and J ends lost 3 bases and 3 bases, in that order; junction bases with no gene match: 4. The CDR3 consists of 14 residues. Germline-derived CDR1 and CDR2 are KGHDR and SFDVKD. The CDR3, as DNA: TGTGCCACCAGTGATCCTCGGGACAGCTACGAGCAGTACTTC. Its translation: CATSDPRDSYEQYF.

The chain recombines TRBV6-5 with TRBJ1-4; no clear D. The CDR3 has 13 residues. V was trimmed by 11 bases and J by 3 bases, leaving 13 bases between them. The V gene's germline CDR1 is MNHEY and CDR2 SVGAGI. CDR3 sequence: CAGKSGPNEKLFF. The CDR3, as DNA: TGTGCCGGCAAATCTGGCCCTAATGAAAAACTGTTTTTT.

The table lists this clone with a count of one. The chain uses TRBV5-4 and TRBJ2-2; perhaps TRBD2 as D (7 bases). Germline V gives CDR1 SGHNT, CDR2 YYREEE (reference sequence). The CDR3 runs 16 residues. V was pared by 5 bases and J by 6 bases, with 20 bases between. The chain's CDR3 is CASRSTGGLRPGELFF. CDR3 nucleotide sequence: TGTGCCAGCAGATCCACCGGGGGGCTCAGACCCGGGGAGCTGTTTTTT.

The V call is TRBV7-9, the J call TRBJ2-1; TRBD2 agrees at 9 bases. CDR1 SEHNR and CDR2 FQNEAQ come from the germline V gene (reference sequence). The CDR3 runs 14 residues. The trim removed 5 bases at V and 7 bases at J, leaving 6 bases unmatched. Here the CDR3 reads CASSLSGSLNEQFF. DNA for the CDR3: TGTGCCAGCAGCCTTAGCGGGAGTTTAAATGAGCAGTTCTTC.